The 17 T cell receptor beta chains below were found in one sample sequenced in a study of T cells after posttransplantation cyclophosphamide. Data came from immunoSEQ multiplex PCR; TCRdb stores just in-frame clones and leaves some out. The table has about 28,000 clones, roughly 88% seen once. The sample was PBMCs. These TCRs come from a man between 50 and 59 years old.

CDR3 sequence: CASTDLGTGDNQPQHF. CDR3 DNA sequence: TGTGCCAGTACCGACCTCGGGACAGGGGATAATCAGCCCCAGCATTTT. The V call is TRBV19, the J call TRBJ1-5; 10 bases are shared with TRBD1. The CDR3 runs 16 residues. V lost 7 bases to trimming and J lost 4 bases; unmatched junction nucleotides: 10. Germline CDR1 is LNHDA and CDR2 is SQIVND (reference sequence). Full variable domain (rest looked up from reference TRBV19 and TRBJ1-5): DGGITQSPKYLFRKEGQNVTLSCEQNLNHDAMYWYRQDPGQGLRLIYYSQIVNDFQKGDIAEGYSVSREKKESFPLTVTSAQKNPTAFYLCASTDLGTGDNQPQHFGDGTRLSIL.

The chain recombines TRBV10-1 with TRBJ2-3; D perhaps matches TRBD2 (5 bases). The CDR3 spans 13 residues. Trimming pared 3 bases from V and 4 bases from J, leaving 8 bases between. From germline, CDR1 is WNHNN and CDR2 SYGVQD (reference sequence). The DNA for the CDR3 is TGCGCCAGCAGTGAACTAGGCGCAGATACGCAGTATTTT. It specifies CASSELGADTQYF.

The chain uses TRBV19 and TRBJ1-2; TRBD1 might be the D (5 bases). Germline V gene lookup returns CDR1 LNHDA and CDR2 SQIVND (reference sequence). CDR3 length: 15 amino acids. The germline V and J ends were trimmed by 0 bases and 4 bases, with 12 bases remaining between them. CDR3 protein: CASSIEPRVGYGYTF. The DNA for the CDR3 is TGTGCCAGTAGTATAGAGCCCAGGGTTGGCTATGGCTACACCTTC.

The chain uses TRBV7-2 and TRBJ2-5, with D possibly being TRBD1 (5 bases). Germline-derived CDR1 and CDR2 are SGHTA and FQGNSA. The V and J ends lost 7 bases and 7 bases respectively, with 19 bases between them. The CDR3 has 14 residues. CDR3 bases: TGTGCCAGCAACGCTGATGGGGCCAAAGTGACCCAGTACTTC. Encoded protein: CASNADGAKVTQYF.

The CDR3 region has the DNA TGTGCCGGGACACAGGGGGCCGCACAGCCCCAGCATTTT. Translation: CAGTQGAAQPQHF. This chain joins TRBV2 and TRBJ1-5, with 9 bases identical to TRBD1. Looked up from germline, CDR1 is SNHLY and CDR2 is FYNNEI. This CDR3 has 13 residues. Trimming at V came to 11 bases and at J to 7 bases, leaving 9 bases not matched to a gene.

This rearrangement joins TRBV19 to TRBJ1-1; 8 bases are a match to TRBD1. The CDR3 has 15 amino acids. Germline V gene lookup returns CDR1 LNHDA and CDR2 SQIVND (reference sequence). With V trimmed by 8 bases and J by 1 base, 9 bases remained unmatched. CDR3 coding DNA: TGTGCCAGTGGTCCACAGGGGGGCACGAACACTGAAGCTTTCTTT. This sequence encodes CASGPQGGTNTEAFF.

The V call is TRBV5-1, the J call TRBJ2-7, with TRBD2 as a possible D gene (5 bases). CDR1 SGHRS and CDR2 YFSETQ come from the germline V gene. The CDR3 loop spans 16 amino acids. The ends were cut back, 2 bases at V and 2 bases at J, with 17 bases in the middle. The CDR3 DNA is TGCGCCAGCAGCTTTTTAGGTGGGAGTGGGACCTACGAGCAGTACTTC. Translation: CASSFLGGSGTYEQYF.

This clone was observed once. The V call is TRBV7-8, the J call TRBJ2-5; 8 nucleotides agree with TRBD1. Judging by the DNA end, TRBJ2-7 fits better; the J call may be wrong. Germline lookup yields CDR1 SGHVS and CDR2 FQNEAQ. The CDR3 spans 16 residues. DNA of the CDR3: TGTGCCAGCAGCTCACGGCCGGGCAGGGGGCAGGGCGAGCAGTACTTC. Translation: CASSSRPGRGQGEQYF.

The chain recombines TRBV2 with TRBJ2-1; 10 positions match TRBD2. The germline gives CDR1 SNHLY, CDR2 FYNNEI. Trimming took 6 bases from V and 6 from J; bases not matched to a gene: 8. There are 15 residues in the CDR3. CDR3 protein: CASSLLAGDRNEQFF. The CDR3 DNA follows: TGTGCCAGCAGCCTCCTAGCGGGGGACCGCAATGAGCAGTTCTTC. Looking up the rest from reference TRBV2 and TRBJ2-1 gives the full variable domain: EPEVTQTPSHQVTQMGQEVILRCVPISNHLYFYWYRQILGQKVEFLVSFYNNEISEKSEIFDDQFSVERPDGSNFTLKIRSTKLEDSAMYFCASSLLAGDRNEQFFGPGTRLTVL.

The chain combines TRBV4-1 with TRBJ2-7, with D possibly being TRBD2 (6 bases). The CDR3 runs to 17 residues. V gave up 0 bases and J gave up 0 bases, with 15 bases separating them. Germline V gene sequence: CDR1 MGHRA, CDR2 YSYEKL. CDR3 DNA: TGCGCCAGCAGCCAAGATGAGGGCGGGAAAAACTCCTACGAGCAGTACTTC. Amino acids: CASSQDEGGKNSYEQYF.

V and J are TRBV2 and TRBJ2-3; 10 bases are shared with TRBD2. Germline lookup yields CDR1 SNHLY and CDR2 FYNNEI. This CDR3 is 15 amino acids long. The V gene end was trimmed by 5 bases and the J gene end by 2 bases; junction bases not matched to a gene: 4. The CDR3 coding sequence is TGTGCCAGCAGTTTGAGCGGGAGGGCCACAGATACGCAGTATTTT. Protein: CASSLSGRATDTQYF. Looking up the rest from reference TRBV2 and TRBJ2-3 gives the full variable domain: EPEVTQTPSHQVTQMGQEVILRCVPISNHLYFYWYRQILGQKVEFLVSFYNNEISEKSEIFDDQFSVERPDGSNFTLKIRSTKLEDSAMYFCASSLSGRATDTQYFGPGTRLTVL.

The chain links TRBV5-1 to TRBJ2-3, with D perhaps TRBD1 (6 bases). Germline V gene sequence: CDR1 SGHRS, CDR2 YFSETQ. This CDR3 has 14 residues. Trimming took 4 bases from V and 4 from J, leaving 13 bases between them. The CDR3 DNA follows: TGCGCCAGCAGCATTATGGGGGCCGCAGATACGCAGTATTTT. Amino acid sequence: CASSIMGAADTQYF.

This chain joins TRBV11-3 and TRBJ2-3; 7 positions match TRBD2. From germline, CDR1 is SGHNT and CDR2 YENEEA. The CDR3 is 14 residues long. V dropped 1 base and J dropped 3; count of bases not matched to a gene: 1. CDR3 sequence reads: CASSLALATDTQYF. CDR3 coding DNA: TGTGCCAGCAGCTTAGCACTAGCGACAGATACGCAGTATTTT. The full variable domain, completed using reference TRBV11-3 and TRBJ2-3, is EAGVVQSPRYKIIEKKQPVAFWCNPISGHNTLYWYLQNLGQGPELLIRYENEEAVDDSQLPKDRFSAERLKGVDSTLKIQPAELGDSAVYLCASSLALATDTQYFGPGTRLTVL.

V is TRBV6-5 and J is TRBJ1-3; a weak D match, TRBD1 (5 bases). Trimming removed 0 bases at V and 4 bases at J, with 13 bases between. The CDR3 sequence is 16 residues long. Germline CDR1 and CDR2: MNHEY and SVGAGI. As DNA, the CDR3 is TGTGCCAGCAGTTACTCGAGTCCAGGGATGGGAAACACCATATATTTT. Translation gives CASSYSSPGMGNTIYF.

The CDR3 DNA is TGTGCCAGCAGCCTCCGGGACAGGGTGGATGACACCTTC. Amino acid sequence: CASSLRDRVDDTF. This sequence joins TRBV28 and TRBJ1-2, with TRBD1 matching over 9 bases. Germline trimming cut 6 bases from V and 12 bases from J; bases unmatched to any gene: 11. Germline values: CDR1 MDHEN, CDR2 SYDVKM. CDR3 size: 13 residues.

The chain is built from TRBV7-2 and TRBJ1-2; D is unclear. The germline CDR1 and CDR2 sequences are SGHTA and FQGNSA. This CDR3 comprises 14 residues. V was cut by 5 bases and J by 0 bases, with 10 bases left in between. The DNA for the CDR3 is TGTGCCAGCAGCGGGCGGGTAGCTAACTATGGCTACACCTTC. Protein: CASSGRVANYGYTF. Full variable domain (outside the CDR3, taken from reference TRBV7-2 and TRBJ1-2): GAGVSQSPSNKVTEKGKDVELRCDPISGHTALYWYRQSLGQGLEFLIYFQGNSAPDKSGLPSDRFSAERTGGSVSTLTIQRTQQEDSAVYLCASSGRVANYGYTFGSGTRLTVV.

This rearrangement joins TRBV5-1 to TRBJ2-2; TRBD2 matches 9 bases. The CDR3 is 16 residues long. Trimming took 4 bases from V and 7 from J; bases not matched to a gene: 11. Germline values: CDR1 SGHRS, CDR2 YFSETQ. DNA of the CDR3: TGCGCCAGCAGCCAGGAGGGGACTAGCTTGGGCGGGGAGCTGTTTTTT. It yields the protein CASSQEGTSLGGELFF.